The rows below give T cell receptor beta chains drawn from one sample of a study of OX40 agonist ivuxolimab in advanced cancers. The data were produced by immunoSEQ multiplex PCR, yet TCRdb's version contains in-frame clones alone and is incomplete. The data show just over 25,000 clones, with 80% to 90% seen just once and about 15% held by the top ten. Sequences were derived from CD4+ or CD8+ T cells sorted from blood, sampled in a trial of the OX40 agonist ivuxolimab. These receptors originate from an adult with an advanced solid tumor such as melanoma, head and neck, liver or kidney cancer. Each CDR3 is given with its conserved first and last residue. D genes are given only for firm matches. Clone size, where shown, is once, few, many, or a class for clones that have expanded.

CASSLRGTSDNEQFF,TGCGCCAGCAGCTTGCGGGGGACTAGCGACAATGAGCAGTTCTTC,TRBJ2-1,TRBV5-1,TRBD2,-
CASSQADRGEGTLTDTQYF,TGTGCCAGCAGCCAAGCCGACCGTGGGGAGGGCACTCTCACAGATACGCAGTATTTT,TRBJ2-3,TRBV16,TRBD2,once
CSAERWVTEAFF,TGCAGCGCCGAGAGGTGGGTTACTGAAGCTTTCTTT,TRBJ1-1,TRBV29-1,-,-
CASSLAEWSSGTYEQYF,TGCGCCAGCAGCTTGGCGGAGTGGAGTTCGGGTACCTACGAGCAGTACTTC,TRBJ2-7,TRBV5-1,-,-
CASSTTGASTEAFF,TGTGCCAGCAGTACCACAGGGGCCAGCACTGAAGCTTTCTTT,TRBJ1-1,TRBV27,TRBD1,-
CASSPTDTQYF,TGTGCCAGCAGTCCCACAGATACGCAGTATTTT,TRBJ2-3,TRBV6-1,-,-
CASCPGQGDREQFF,TGCGCCAGCTGCCCGGGACAGGGAGATAGGGAGCAGTTCTTC,TRBJ2-1,TRBV4-1,TRBD1,-
CASSPSKAPLHF,TGTGCCAGCAGCCCGAGTAAGGCGCCCCTCCACTTT,TRBJ1-6,TRBV7-8,-,-
CASSTDSYEQYF,TGTGCCAGTAGTACCGACAGCTACGAGCAGTACTTC,TRBJ2-7,TRBV19,-,few
CASGYNEQFF,TGTGCCAGCGGTTACAATGAGCAGTTCTTC,TRBJ2-1,TRBV6-6,-,-
CASSDTGYQPQHF,TGTGCCAGTAGTGACACAGGGTATCAGCCCCAGCATTTT,TRBJ1-5,TRBV19,-,-
CATSREPGQLNTEAFF,TGTGCCACCAGCAGAGAGCCGGGACAGCTGAACACTGAAGCTTTCTTT,TRBJ1-1,TRBV15,TRBD1,-
CASSSRTSGSSTDTQYF,TGTGCCAGCAGCTCCCGGACTAGCGGGTCAAGCACAGATACGCAGTATTTT,TRBJ2-3,TRBV7-6,TRBD2,-
CASSLNRLSNQPQHF,TGTGCCAGCAGCTTGAACAGGCTTAGCAATCAGCCCCAGCATTTT,TRBJ1-5,TRBV5-6,-,-
CASSQHRDADYGYTF,TGCGCCAGCAGCCAACACAGGGACGCGGACTATGGCTACACCTTC,TRBJ1-2,TRBV4-1,-,-
CASSIAPSGATDTQYF,TGTGCCAGTAGTATAGCCCCCAGCGGAGCCACAGATACGCAGTATTTT,TRBJ2-3,TRBV19,-,-
CASSYRGQYEQYF,TGTGCCAGCAGTTACCGAGGACAGTACGAGCAGTACTTC,TRBJ2-7,TRBV6-5,-,-
CASSIGTGSYEQYF,TGTGCCAGTAGTATCGGGACAGGGTCCTACGAGCAGTACTTC,TRBJ2-7,TRBV19,TRBD1,-
CASSLRGGAGNEQFF,TGTGCCAGCAGCTTACGCGGGGGGGCGGGTAATGAGCAGTTCTTC,TRBJ2-1,TRBV7-7,TRBD2,-
CASSLEILAGLNEQFF,TGTGCCAGCAGCTTAGAAATCCTAGCGGGTCTAAATGAGCAGTTCTTC,TRBJ2-1,TRBV7-8,TRBD2,-
CASSLPLVTSGANEQFF,TGTGCCAGCAGCCTCCCTTTAGTGACTAGCGGAGCTAATGAGCAGTTCTTC,TRBJ2-1,TRBV7-9,TRBD2,-
CASSFGSGEQYF,TGCGCCAGCAGCTTCGGGAGTGGCGAGCAGTACTTC,TRBJ2-7,TRBV5-1,-,-
CASSEVAGYNEQFF,TGTGCCAGCAGTGAAGTAGCAGGCTACAATGAGCAGTTCTTC,TRBJ2-1,TRBV2,-,once
CASSSGQGVVYGYTF,TGTGCCAGCAGCAGTGGGCAGGGGGTTGTCTATGGCTACACCTTC,TRBJ1-2,TRBV7-6,TRBD1,few
CASSQGGGPGNTIYF,TGTGCCAGCAGTCAAGGGGGAGGCCCTGGAAACACCATATATTTT,TRBJ1-3,TRBV6-5,-,medium-sized